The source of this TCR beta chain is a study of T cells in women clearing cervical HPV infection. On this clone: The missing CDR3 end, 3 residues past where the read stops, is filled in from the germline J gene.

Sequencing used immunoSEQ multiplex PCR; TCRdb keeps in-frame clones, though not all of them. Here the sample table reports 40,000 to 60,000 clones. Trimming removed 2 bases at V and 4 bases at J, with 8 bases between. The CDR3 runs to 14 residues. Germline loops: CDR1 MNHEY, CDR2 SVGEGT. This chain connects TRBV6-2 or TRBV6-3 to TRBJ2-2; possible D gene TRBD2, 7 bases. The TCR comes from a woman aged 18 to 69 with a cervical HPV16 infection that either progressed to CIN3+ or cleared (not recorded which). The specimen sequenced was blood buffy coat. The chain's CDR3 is CASSYGGATGELFF. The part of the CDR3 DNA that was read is TGTGCCAGCAGTTACGGGGGGGCCACCGGGGAG.